These T cell receptor beta chains were read from a single sample in a study of T-cell memory formation after mild COVID-19. A single record per CDR3 protein comes from TCRdb applying MiXCR to the 5' RACE reads. This sample carries just under 350,000 distinct CDR3 sequences, 10% to 15% of them seen once, and the ten largest clones take about a fifth. Material: PBMCs or a T cell subset sorted from them (not recorded which). The receptors were sampled from a man younger than 35 who had mild COVID-19 (a few samples of this study predate the infection). Cell type and time point are not known. The conserved cysteine and the conserved F or W are not part of the CDR3 here.

TRBV12-3/TRBV12-4,ASSWASSYEQY
TRBV7-9,ASSLRDTHYEQY
TRBV20-1,SASRREQGQGYT
TRBV6-2/TRBV6-3,ASKQSGYGYT
TRBV6-2/TRBV6-3,ASSPETRSSSNQPQH
TRBV4-2,ASSQEVGTDTQY
TRBV9,ASSVVSTGPVEAF
TRBV5-4,ASSSTSGGAESYNEQF
TRBV6-5,ASRRRGAYTGELF
TRBV28,ASTGTGVDTQY
TRBV5-1,ASSLERGGKLF
TRBV6-7,ASRAAGKLPMGPQH
TRBV10-2,ASSESKDVLAF
TRBV5-6,ASSLGALQGGNQPQH
TRBV13,ASSGEGARNTEAF
TRBV4-2,ASSQGLAQAAPGTDTQY
TRBV12-3/TRBV12-4,ASSLNRLGEKLF
TRBV7-6,ASSLPGFYGYT
TRBV20-1,SARWIHEQY
TRBV5-1,ASSFSGEATDTQY